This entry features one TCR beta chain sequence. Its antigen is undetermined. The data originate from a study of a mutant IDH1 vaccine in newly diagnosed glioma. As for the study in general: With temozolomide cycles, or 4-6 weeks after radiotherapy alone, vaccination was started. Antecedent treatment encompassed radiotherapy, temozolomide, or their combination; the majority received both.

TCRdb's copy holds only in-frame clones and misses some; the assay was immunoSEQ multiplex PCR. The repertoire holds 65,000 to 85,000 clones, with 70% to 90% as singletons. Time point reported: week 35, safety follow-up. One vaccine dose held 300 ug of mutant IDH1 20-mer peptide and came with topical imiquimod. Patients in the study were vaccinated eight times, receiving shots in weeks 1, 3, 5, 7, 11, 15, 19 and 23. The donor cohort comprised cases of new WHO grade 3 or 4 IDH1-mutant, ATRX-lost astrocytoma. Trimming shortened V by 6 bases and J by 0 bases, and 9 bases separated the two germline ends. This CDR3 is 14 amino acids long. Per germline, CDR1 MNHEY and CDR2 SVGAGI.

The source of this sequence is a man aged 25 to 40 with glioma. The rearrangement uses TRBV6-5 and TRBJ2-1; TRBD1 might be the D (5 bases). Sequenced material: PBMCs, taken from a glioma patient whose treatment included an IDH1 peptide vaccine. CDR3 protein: CASRVDSSYNEQFF. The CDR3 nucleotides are TGTGCCAGCAGGGTCGACAGCTCCTACAATGAGCAGTTCTTC.